This is a list of T cell receptor beta chains from one sample in a study of vaccination effects on CD4 cells after COVID-19. These receptors lack a known antigen. Assay used: immunoSEQ multiplex PCR; TCRdb lists only in-frame clones, some missing. The top ten clones hold more than 20% of a sample with 17,000 or so clones, 65% to 80% of them seen once. The specimen was CD4+ T cells from PBMCs cultured with SARS-CoV-2 spike peptides, collected after COVID-19 vaccination. These receptors were taken from a human donor who had a prior SARS-CoV-2 infection. CDR3s include the opening cysteine and the closing phenylalanine or tryptophan. A D gene is named only where the DNA matches it firmly. Size is stated for part of the rows, as once, few or many counts, or as a class when the clone is expanded.

d_gene	abundance	v_gene	j_gene	CDR3aa	CDR3nt
TRBD1	-	TRBV29-1	TRBJ1-1	CSVDRGWGMNTEAFF	TGCAGCGTCGACAGGGGATGGGGAATGAACACTGAAGCTTTCTTT
TRBD2	-	TRBV5-1	TRBJ2-1	CASSLRPTSGSDFLFF	TGCGCCAGCAGCTTGCGACCGACTAGCGGGAGTGATTTTTTGTTCTTC
TRBD2	-	TRBV11-2	TRBJ2-1	CASSPAGGPYNEQFF	TGTGCCAGCAGCCCAGCGGGAGGGCCCTACAATGAGCAGTTCTTC
TRBD1	once	TRBV7-9	TRBJ1-1	CASSPQGASTEAFF	TGTGCCAGCAGCCCCCAGGGGGCAAGCACTGAAGCTTTCTTT
TRBD2	-	TRBV10-3	TRBJ2-7	CAISDWSGNTGEYEQYF	TGTGCCATCAGTGATTGGAGCGGGAACACCGGAGAATACGAGCAGTACTTC
-	-	TRBV7-2	TRBJ2-7	CASSLAGSYEQYF	TGTGCCAGCAGCTTAGCGGGGTCCTACGAGCAGTACTTC
-	-	TRBV7-3	TRBJ1-1	CASSLSGMRDEAFF	TGTGCCAGCAGCTTAAGCGGTATGCGGGACGAAGCTTTCTTT
TRBD1	-	TRBV27	TRBJ2-3	CASSLFGTGSVDTQYF	TGTGCCAGCAGTTTATTCGGGACAGGGTCAGTCGATACGCAGTATTTT
TRBD1	-	TRBV18	TRBJ2-7	CASSPGQGVSYEQYF	TGTGCCAGCTCACCAGGACAGGGGGTTAGCTACGAGCAGTACTTC
-	-	TRBV15	TRBJ2-5	CATSMYQETQYF	TGTGCCACCAGTATGTATCAAGAGACCCAGTACTTC
TRBD1	-	TRBV2	TRBJ1-2	CATSTGANYGYTF	TGTGCCACCTCGACAGGGGCTAACTATGGCTACACCTTC
TRBD2	-	TRBV7-8	TRBJ2-2	CASSRGLAETNTGELFF	TGTGCCAGCAGCCGGGGACTAGCGGAGACGAACACCGGGGAGCTGTTTTTT
-	-	TRBV6-5	TRBJ2-1	CASGYNEQFF	TGTGCCAGCGGTTACAATGAGCAGTTCTTC
TRBD2	few	TRBV19	TRBJ2-1	CASSLGLAGGVYEQFF	TGTGCCAGTAGTCTGGGACTAGCGGGGGGGGTCTATGAGCAGTTCTTC
TRBD2	-	TRBV3-1/TRBV3-2	TRBJ2-1	CASSQVNGRRGGGGEQFF	TGTGCCAGCAGCCAAGTAAATGGCCGGCGGGGGGGCGGCGGTGAGCAGTTCTTC
-	-	TRBV9	TRBJ1-3	CASSAHAGTASGNTIYF	TGTGCCAGCAGCGCTCACGCTGGGACGGCCTCTGGAAACACCATATATTTT
-	few	TRBV30	TRBJ1-4	CAWKGVGEKLFF	TGTGCCTGGAAAGGGGTTGGGGAAAAACTGTTTTTT
TRBD2	-	TRBV5-1	TRBJ2-5	CASSLAGGETQYF	TGCGCCAGCAGCTTGGCGGGGGGGGAGACCCAGTACTTC
-	-	TRBV7-2	TRBJ2-7	CASSLVPGQGGEQYF	TGTGCCAGCAGCTTAGTCCCGGGGCAGGGTGGCGAGCAGTACTTC
-	few	TRBV19	TRBJ1-4	CASSTQEGFEKLFF	TGTGCCAGTAGTACACAGGAAGGATTTGAAAAACTGTTTTTT
TRBD2	-	TRBV5-4	TRBJ2-1	CASSLSLAGVAYNEQFF	TGTGCCAGCAGCTTGAGCTTAGCGGGAGTCGCCTACAATGAGCAGTTCTTC
-	-	TRBV6-5	TRBJ2-4	CASSLDLAKNIQYF	TGTGCCAGCAGCCTGGACTTAGCCAAAAACATTCAGTACTTC
TRBD1	-	TRBV7-9	TRBJ1-4	CASSRRGANEKLFF	TGTGCCAGCAGCCGCAGGGGGGCTAATGAAAAACTGTTTTTT
TRBD2	-	TRBV19	TRBJ2-1	CASRESGLAGGGPGNEQFF	TGTGCCAGTAGAGAATCGGGACTAGCGGGAGGAGGCCCAGGGAATGAGCAGTTCTTC
TRBD1	-	TRBV5-1	TRBJ2-3	CASRPWTGGTDTQYF	TGCGCCAGCAGACCGTGGACAGGGGGCACAGATACGCAGTATTTT
TRBD1	-	TRBV5-4	TRBJ2-1	CASSRGGQGGRKQFF	TGTGCCAGCAGCCGCGGGGGACAGGGAGGAAGGAAGCAGTTCTTC
TRBD1	-	TRBV5-1	TRBJ2-7	CASSRGNDRAGEQYF	TGCGCCAGCAGCCGGGGCAACGACAGGGCTGGAGAGCAGTACTTC
-	-	TRBV2	TRBJ1-1	CASSDAGNTEAFF	TGTGCCAGCAGTGATGCGGGGAACACTGAAGCTTTCTTT
-	-	TRBV5-1	TRBJ1-2	CASSPESPPYTF	TGCGCCAGCAGCCCTGAATCCCCCCCCTACACCTTC